This TCR beta chain was sequenced during a study of Graves' ophthalmopathy and Graves' hyperthyroidism. Study in general: Peripheral blood was obtained at first diagnosis, ahead of any treatment.

Scientists amplified the TCR beta CDR3 regions from RNA transcripts. Second-round multiplex PCR came after first-round RT-PCR with HTBI primers. TCRdb redid the calling of the multiplex PCR reads with MiXCR, one entry per CDR3 protein. The sample records about 400,000 distinct CDR3 sequences, around a fifth being singletons. Hyperthyroidism counted as stable given no ophthalmopathy within 18 months of follow-up. V was pared by 6 bases and J by 1 base, with 9 bases between. Germline V lookup: CDR1 MNHEY, CDR2 SVGEGT. The length of the CDR3 is 13 residues. At least ten counts were recorded for this clonotype.

The chain links TRBV6-2 or TRBV6-3 to TRBJ2-5; unclear D gene. Source material: peripheral blood. The source is a woman aged 18-35 years with stable Graves' hyperthyroidism. The CDR3 protein is CASRDTTQETQYF. CDR3 sequence (DNA): TGTGCCAGCAGAGACACAACCCAAGAGACCCAGTACTTC.